The clone carrying this T cell receptor (beta chain) was seen ten or more times. These data originate in a study of early T cells in non-severe SARS-CoV-2 infection. Using its own MiXCR run on the 5' RACE reads, TCRdb lists one record per CDR3 protein. The data contain nearly 70,000 distinct CDR3 sequences, roughly 4.9% of them singletons. The CDR3 runs to 14 residues. Germline V CDR1 and CDR2: DFQATT, SNEGSKA (reference sequence). With 0 bases removed from V and 4 bases from J, the gap between germline ends came to 12 bases. V and J are TRBV20-1 and TRBJ1-1, with D tentatively TRBD1 (6 bases). This clonotype was obtained from an adult who was a healthcare worker with PCR-confirmed SARS-CoV-2 infection or an uninfected control (not recorded which). The donor label of this sample is uncertain. Sequencing used whole blood, obtained at baseline. The CDR3 reads CSARDLGGVTEAFF. CDR3 nucleotides: TGCAGTGCTAGAGACCTAGGGGGGGTCACTGAAGCTTTCTTT.